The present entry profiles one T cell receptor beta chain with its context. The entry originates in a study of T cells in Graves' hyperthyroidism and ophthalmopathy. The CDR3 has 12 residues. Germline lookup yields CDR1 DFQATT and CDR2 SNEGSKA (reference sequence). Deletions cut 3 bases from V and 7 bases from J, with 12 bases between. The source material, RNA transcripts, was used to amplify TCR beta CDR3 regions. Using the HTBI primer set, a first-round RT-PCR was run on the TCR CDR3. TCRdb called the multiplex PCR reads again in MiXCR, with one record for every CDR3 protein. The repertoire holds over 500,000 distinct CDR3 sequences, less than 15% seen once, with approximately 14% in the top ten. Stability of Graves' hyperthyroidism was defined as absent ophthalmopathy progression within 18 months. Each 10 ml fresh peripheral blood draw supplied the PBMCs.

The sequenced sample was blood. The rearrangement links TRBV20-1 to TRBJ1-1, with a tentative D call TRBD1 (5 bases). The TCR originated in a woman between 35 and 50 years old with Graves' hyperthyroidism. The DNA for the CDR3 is TGCAGTGCTAGTATGGCAGGGTTTGAAGCTTTCTTT. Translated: CSASMAGFEAFF.